Below, one TCR beta chain is given with its context. The entry originates in a study of blood T cell repertoires in COVID-19. Per the original data handling: Reference gene primer amplification yielded estimated nucleated cell counts. The method was immunoSEQ multiplex PCR; TCRdb's version includes in-frame clones alone and lacks a portion of them. The V and J calls and clone size come from that table; D and trimming were worked out from the DNA. This table has about 190,000 clones, about 88% appearing once. Trimming took 2 bases from V and 0 from J, leaving 10 bases between them. The CDR3 runs 15 residues. The germline V gene encodes CDR1 MNHEY and CDR2 SVGAGI.

The sequence came from a woman under 40 who had recovered from COVID-19. The sample consisted of PBMCs or T cells enriched from blood (not recorded which). This chain connects TRBV6-5 to TRBJ1-2; a possible D gene is TRBD1 (6 bases). CDR3 in DNA: TGTGCCAGCAGTTACAGGACAGAGTCTAACTATGGCTACACCTTC. Translated, it gives CASSYRTESNYGYTF.